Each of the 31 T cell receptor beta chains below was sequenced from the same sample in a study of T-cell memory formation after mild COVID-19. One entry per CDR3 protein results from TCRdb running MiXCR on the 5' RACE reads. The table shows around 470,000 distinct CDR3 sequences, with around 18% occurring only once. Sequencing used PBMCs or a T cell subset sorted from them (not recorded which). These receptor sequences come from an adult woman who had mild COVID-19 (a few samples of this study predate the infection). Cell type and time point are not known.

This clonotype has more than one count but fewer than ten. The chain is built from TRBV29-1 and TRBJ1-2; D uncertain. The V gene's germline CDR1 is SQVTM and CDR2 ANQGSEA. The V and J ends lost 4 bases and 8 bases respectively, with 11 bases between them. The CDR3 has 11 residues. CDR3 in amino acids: CSVVGSGGYTF. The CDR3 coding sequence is TGCAGCGTTGTGGGGTCCGGGGGCTACACCTTC.

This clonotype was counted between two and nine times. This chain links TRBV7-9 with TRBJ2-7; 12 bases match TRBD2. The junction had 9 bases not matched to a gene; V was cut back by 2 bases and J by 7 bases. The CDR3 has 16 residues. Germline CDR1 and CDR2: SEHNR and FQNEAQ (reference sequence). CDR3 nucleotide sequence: TGTGCCAGCAGCTTATCTTCTAGCGGGAGGGAGGGAGAGCAGTACTTC. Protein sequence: CASSLSSSGREGEQYF.

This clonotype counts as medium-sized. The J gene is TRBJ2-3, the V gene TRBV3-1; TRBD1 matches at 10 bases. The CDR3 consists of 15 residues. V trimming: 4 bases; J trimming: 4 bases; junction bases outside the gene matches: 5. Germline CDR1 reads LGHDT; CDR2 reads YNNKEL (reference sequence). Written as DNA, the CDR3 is TGTGCCAGCAGCCGCGGGACAGGGGAGGCAGATACGCAGTATTTT. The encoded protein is CASSRGTGEADTQYF.

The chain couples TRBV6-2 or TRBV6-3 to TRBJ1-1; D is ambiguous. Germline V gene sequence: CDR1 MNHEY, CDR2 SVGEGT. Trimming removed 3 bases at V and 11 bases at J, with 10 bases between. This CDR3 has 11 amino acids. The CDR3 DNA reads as TGTGCCAGCAGTTATCGGAATTGGGCTTTCTTT. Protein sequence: CASSYRNWAFF.

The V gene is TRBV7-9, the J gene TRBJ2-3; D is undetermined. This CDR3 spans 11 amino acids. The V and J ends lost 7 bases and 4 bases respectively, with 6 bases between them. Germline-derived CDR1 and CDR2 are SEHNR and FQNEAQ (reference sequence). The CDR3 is CASTLADTQYF. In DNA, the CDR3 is TGTGCCAGCACCCTGGCAGATACGCAGTATTTT.

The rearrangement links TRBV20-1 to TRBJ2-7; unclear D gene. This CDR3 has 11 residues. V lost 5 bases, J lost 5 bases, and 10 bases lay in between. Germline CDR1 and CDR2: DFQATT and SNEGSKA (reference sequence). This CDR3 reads CSALTSDEQYF. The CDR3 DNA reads TGCAGTGCTCTCACGTCGGACGAGCAGTACTTC.

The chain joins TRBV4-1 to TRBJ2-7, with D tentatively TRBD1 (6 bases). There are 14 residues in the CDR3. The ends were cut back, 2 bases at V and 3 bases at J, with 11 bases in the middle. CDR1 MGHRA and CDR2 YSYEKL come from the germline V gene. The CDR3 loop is CASSQIRGGYEQYF. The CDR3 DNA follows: TGCGCCAGCAGCCAAATCAGAGGGGGCTACGAGCAGTACTTC.

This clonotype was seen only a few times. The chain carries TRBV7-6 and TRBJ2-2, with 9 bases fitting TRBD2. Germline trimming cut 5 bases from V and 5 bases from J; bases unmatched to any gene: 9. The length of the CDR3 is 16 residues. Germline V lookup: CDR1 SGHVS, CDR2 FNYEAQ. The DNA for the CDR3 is TGTGCCAGCAGCCCGGGGGGTCTAGCGGGGACCGGGGAGCTGTTTTTT. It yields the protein CASSPGGLAGTGELFF.

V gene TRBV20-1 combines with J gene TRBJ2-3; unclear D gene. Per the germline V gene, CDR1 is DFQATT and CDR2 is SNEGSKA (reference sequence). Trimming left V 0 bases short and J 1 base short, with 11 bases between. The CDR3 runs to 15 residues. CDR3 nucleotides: TGCAGTGCTAGAGATTGGGCTAGGGGCACAGATACGCAGTATTTT. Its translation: CSARDWARGTDTQYF.

CDR3 sequence reads: CASSFQTGEQYF. The CDR3 nucleotides read TGTGCCAGCAGCTTTCAGACAGGCGAGCAGTACTTC. The chain links TRBV7-9 to TRBJ2-7; D perhaps matches TRBD1 (6 bases). CDR1 is SEHNR, CDR2 FQNEAQ, per germline (reference sequence). The V gene lost 3 bases and the J gene lost 6 bases, with 9 bases spanning the gap. The CDR3 is 12 residues long.

The CDR3 reads CASSLDPSGRIQETQYF. As DNA, the CDR3 is TGTGCCAGCAGCTTAGATCCTAGCGGGAGGATCCAAGAGACCCAGTACTTC. The chain has TRBV11-3 and TRBJ2-5; 11 bases line up with TRBD2. The germline V gene has CDR1 SGHNT and CDR2 YENEEA. Losses at the gene ends were 0 bases for V and 1 base for J; bases not matched to a gene: 4. This CDR3 has 17 amino acids. Complete variable domain (other parts from reference TRBV11-3 and TRBJ2-5): EAGVVQSPRYKIIEKKQPVAFWCNPISGHNTLYWYLQNLGQGPELLIRYENEEAVDDSQLPKDRFSAERLKGVDSTLKIQPAELGDSAVYLCASSLDPSGRIQETQYFGPGTRLLVL.

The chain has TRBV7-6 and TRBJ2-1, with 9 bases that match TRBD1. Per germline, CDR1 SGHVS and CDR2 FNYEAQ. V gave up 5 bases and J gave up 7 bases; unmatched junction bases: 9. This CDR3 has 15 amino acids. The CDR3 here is CASSRTGGLGNEQFF. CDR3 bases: TGTGCCAGCAGCCGCACAGGGGGCCTCGGGAATGAGCAGTTCTTC.

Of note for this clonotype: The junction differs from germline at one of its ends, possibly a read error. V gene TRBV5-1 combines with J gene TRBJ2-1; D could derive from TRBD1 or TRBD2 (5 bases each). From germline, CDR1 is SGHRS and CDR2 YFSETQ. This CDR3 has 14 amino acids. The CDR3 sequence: CATSLGSPGHEQFF. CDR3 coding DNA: TGCGCCACCAGCCTAGGGTCCCCGGGGCATGAGCAGTTCTTC.

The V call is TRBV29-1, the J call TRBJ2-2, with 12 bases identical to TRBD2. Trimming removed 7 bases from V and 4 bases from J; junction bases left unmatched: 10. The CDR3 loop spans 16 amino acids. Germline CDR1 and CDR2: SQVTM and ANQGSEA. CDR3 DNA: TGCAGCGCTATACCTAGCGGGAGGGAAAGCACCGGGGAGCTGTTTTTT. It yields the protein CSAIPSGRESTGELFF.

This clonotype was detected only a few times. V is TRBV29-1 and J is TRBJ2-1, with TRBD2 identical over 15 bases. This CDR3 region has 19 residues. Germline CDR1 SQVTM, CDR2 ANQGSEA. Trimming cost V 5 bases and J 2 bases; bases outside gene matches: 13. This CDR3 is CSVRHFRTSGRATYNEQFF. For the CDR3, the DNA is TGCAGCGTTCGGCATTTTAGGACTAGCGGGAGGGCCACCTACAATGAGCAGTTCTTC.

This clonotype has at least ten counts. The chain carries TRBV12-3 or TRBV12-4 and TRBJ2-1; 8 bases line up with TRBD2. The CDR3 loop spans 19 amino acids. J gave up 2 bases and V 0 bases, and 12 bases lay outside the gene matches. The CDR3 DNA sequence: TGTGCCAGCAGTTTAGCGCTAAGACCGGGACTAGGAACCTACAATGAGCAGTTCTTC. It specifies CASSLALRPGLGTYNEQFF.

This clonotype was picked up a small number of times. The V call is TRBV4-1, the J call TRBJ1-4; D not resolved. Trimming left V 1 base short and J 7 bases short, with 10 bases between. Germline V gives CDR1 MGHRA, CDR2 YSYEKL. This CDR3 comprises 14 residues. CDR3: CASSQGLVAEKLFF. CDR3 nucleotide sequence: TGCGCCAGCAGCCAAGGGTTGGTGGCTGAAAAACTGTTTTTT.

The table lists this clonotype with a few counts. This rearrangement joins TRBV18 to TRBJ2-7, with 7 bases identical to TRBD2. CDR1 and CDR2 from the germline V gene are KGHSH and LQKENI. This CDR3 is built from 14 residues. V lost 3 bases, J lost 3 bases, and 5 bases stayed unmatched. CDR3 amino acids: CASSPREAGYEQYF. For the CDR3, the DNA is TGTGCCAGCTCACCTCGGGAGGCTGGCTACGAGCAGTACTTC.

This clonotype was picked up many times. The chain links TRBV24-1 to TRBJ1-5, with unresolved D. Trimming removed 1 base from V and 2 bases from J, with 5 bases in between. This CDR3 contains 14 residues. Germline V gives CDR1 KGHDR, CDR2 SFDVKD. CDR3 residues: CATSDFAGNQPQHF. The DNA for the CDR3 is TGTGCCACCAGTGATTTCGCTGGCAATCAGCCCCAGCATTTT.

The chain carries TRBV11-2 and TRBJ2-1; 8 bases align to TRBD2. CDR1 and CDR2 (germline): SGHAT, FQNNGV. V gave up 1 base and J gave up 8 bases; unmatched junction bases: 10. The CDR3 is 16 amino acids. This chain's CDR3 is CASSLVSRGAVDEQFF. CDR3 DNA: TGTGCCAGCAGCTTAGTCTCGCGGGGGGCCGTCGATGAGCAGTTCTTC. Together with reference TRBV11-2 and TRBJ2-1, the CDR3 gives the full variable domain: EAGVAQSPRYKIIEKRQSVAFWCNPISGHATLYWYQQILGQGPKLLIQFQNNGVVDDSQLPKDRFSAERLKGVDSTLKIQPAKLEDSAVYLCASSLVSRGAVDEQFFGPGTRLTVL.

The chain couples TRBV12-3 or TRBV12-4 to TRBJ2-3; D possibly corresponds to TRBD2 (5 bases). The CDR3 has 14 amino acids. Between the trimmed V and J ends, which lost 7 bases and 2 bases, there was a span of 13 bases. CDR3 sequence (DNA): TGTGCCAGCACCGCTAGCACCTCCACAGATACGCAGTATTTT. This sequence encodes CASTASTSTDTQYF.

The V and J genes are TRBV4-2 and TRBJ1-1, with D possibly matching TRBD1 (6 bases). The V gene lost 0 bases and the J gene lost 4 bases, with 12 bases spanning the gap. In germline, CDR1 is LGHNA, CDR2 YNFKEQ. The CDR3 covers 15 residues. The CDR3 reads CASSQDFRGGTEAFF. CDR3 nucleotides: TGTGCCAGCAGCCAAGATTTTAGGGGGGGCACTGAAGCTTTCTTT.

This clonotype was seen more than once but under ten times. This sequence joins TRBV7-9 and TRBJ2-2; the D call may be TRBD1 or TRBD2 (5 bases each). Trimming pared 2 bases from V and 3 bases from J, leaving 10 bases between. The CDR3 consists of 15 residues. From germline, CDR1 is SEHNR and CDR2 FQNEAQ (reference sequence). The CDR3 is CASSLRGPHTGELFF. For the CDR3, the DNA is TGTGCCAGCAGCTTACGGGGACCCCACACCGGGGAGCTGTTTTTT.

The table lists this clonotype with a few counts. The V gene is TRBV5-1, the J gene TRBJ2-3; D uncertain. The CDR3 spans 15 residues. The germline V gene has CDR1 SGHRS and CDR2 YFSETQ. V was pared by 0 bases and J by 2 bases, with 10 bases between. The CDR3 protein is CASSLVGRDTDTQYF. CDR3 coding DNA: TGCGCCAGCAGCTTGGTTGGTAGAGACACAGATACGCAGTATTTT. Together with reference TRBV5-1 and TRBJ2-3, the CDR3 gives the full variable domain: KAGVTQTPRYLIKTRGQQVTLSCSPISGHRSVSWYQQTPGQGLQFLFEYFSETQRNKGNFPGRFSGRQFSNSRSEMNVSTLELGDSALYLCASSLVGRDTDTQYFGPGTRLTVL.

The CDR3 protein is CASSQGQGPNQPQHF. Here the CDR3 DNA reads TGTGCCAGCAGCCAAGGACAGGGGCCGAATCAGCCCCAGCATTTT. The rearrangement joins TRBV6-1 to TRBJ1-5, with 9 bases fitting TRBD1. V dropped 6 bases and J dropped 4; count of bases not matched to a gene: 7. The CDR3 consists of 15 residues. The germline gives CDR1 MNHNS, CDR2 SASEGT.

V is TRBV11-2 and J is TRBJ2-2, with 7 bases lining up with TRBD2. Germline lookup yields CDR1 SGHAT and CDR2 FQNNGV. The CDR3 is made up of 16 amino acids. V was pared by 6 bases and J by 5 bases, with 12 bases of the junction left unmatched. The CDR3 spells CASRKSGTPKTGELFF. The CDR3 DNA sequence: TGTGCCAGCAGGAAAAGCGGGACCCCTAAGACCGGGGAGCTGTTTTTT.

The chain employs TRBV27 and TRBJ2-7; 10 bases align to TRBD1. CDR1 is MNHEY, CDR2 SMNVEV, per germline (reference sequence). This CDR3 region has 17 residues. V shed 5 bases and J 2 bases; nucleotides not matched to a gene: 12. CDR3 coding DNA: TGTGCCAGCAGTCGGGGGACAGGGGTTCAAGGTACCTACGAGCAGTACTTC. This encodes CASSRGTGVQGTYEQYF.

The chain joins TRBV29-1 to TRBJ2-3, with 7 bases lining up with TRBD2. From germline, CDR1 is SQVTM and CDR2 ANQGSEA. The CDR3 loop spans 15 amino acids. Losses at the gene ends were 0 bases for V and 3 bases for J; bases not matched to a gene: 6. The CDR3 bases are TGCAGCGTTGAAGATCCAACTAGCGTGACAGATACGCAGTATTTT. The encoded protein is CSVEDPTSVTDTQYF.

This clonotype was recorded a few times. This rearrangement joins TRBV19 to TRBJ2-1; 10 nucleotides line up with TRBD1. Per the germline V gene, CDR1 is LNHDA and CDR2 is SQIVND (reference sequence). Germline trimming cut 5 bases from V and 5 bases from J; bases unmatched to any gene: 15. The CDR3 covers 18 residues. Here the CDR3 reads CASSASTGGSLVNNEQFF. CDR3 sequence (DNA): TGTGCCAGTAGTGCCTCGACAGGGGGCTCACTGGTGAACAATGAGCAGTTCTTC. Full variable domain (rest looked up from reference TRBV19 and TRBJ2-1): DGGITQSPKYLFRKEGQNVTLSCEQNLNHDAMYWYRQDPGQGLRLIYYSQIVNDFQKGDIAEGYSVSREKKESFPLTVTSAQKNPTAFYLCASSASTGGSLVNNEQFFGPGTRLTVL.

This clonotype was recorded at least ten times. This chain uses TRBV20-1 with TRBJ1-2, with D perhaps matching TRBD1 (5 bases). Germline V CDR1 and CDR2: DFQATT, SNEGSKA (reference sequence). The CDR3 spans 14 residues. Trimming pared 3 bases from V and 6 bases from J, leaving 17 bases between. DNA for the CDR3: TGCAGTGCTAGGGCACGCCGGGGCCCTGATGGCTACACCTTC. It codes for CSARARRGPDGYTF.

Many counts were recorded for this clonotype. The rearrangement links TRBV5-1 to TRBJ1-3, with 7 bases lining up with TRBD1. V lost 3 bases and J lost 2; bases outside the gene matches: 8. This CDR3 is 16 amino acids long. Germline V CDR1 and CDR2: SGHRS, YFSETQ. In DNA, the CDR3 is TGCGCCAGCAGCTATACAGGGGCCTCCGCTGGAAACACCATATATTTT. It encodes CASSYTGASAGNTIYF.